Each of the 12 T cell receptor beta chains below was sequenced from the same sample in a study of cytomegalovirus exposure and HLA in healthy donors. PCR was performed using 60 Vbeta and 13 Jbeta primers. The table came from immunoSEQ multiplex PCR; TCRdb's copy has only in-frame clones and leaves some out. Its listing shows 200,000 or so clones. Material: PBMCs. These receptors all stem from a girl aged 2 to 9 in good health and CMV-seropositive.

The gene calls are TRBV2 and TRBJ1-2; 7 nucleotides align to TRBD1. In germline, CDR1 is SNHLY, CDR2 FYNNEI. The V and J ends lost 6 bases and 4 bases, in that order; junction bases with no gene match: 5. The CDR3 has 13 residues. CDR3 in DNA: TGTGCCAGCAGCGGAACAGGGGCCTATGGCTACACCTTC. This translates into CASSGTGAYGYTF.

The chain joins TRBV28 to TRBJ2-7; D possibly corresponds to TRBD2 (6 bases). Germline values: CDR1 MDHEN, CDR2 SYDVKM. The CDR3 has 19 amino acids. V lost 4 bases and J lost 0, with 25 bases in between. This CDR3 reads CASSSGTSLGREPSYEQYF. DNA of the CDR3: TGTGCCAGCAGTTCAGGGACCTCCCTGGGGCGGGAACCCTCCTACGAGCAGTACTTC.

The rearrangement uses TRBV28 and TRBJ1-1, with D perhaps matching TRBD1 (5 bases). The V gene lost 3 bases and the J gene lost 0 bases, with 8 bases spanning the gap. CDR1 and CDR2 from the germline V gene are MDHEN and SYDVKM. The CDR3 length is 14 residues. CDR3 nucleotides: TGTGCCAGCAGTTTTATGGGGCTGAACACTGAAGCTTTCTTT. This gives the protein CASSFMGLNTEAFF.

Comment on this clone: A junction boundary mismatches the germline segment, possibly from a read error. Other nucleotide sequences in the sample specify the same CDR3. This CDR3 reads CAIRPGTGGDEQYF. CDR3 nucleotides: TGCGCCATCAGGCCCGGGACAGGGGGGGACGAGCAGTACTTC. The gene calls are TRBV10-3 and TRBJ2-7; the match to TRBD1 covers 11 bases. The CDR3 covers 14 residues. CDR1 ENHRY and CDR2 SYGVKD come from the germline V gene.

V usage is TRBV5-1 and J usage is TRBJ2-1; TRBD2 matches at 10 bases. Per the germline V gene, CDR1 is SGHRS and CDR2 is YFSETQ. Trimming cost V 0 bases and J 6 bases; bases outside gene matches: 3. The CDR3 extends over 15 amino acids. CDR3 nucleotides: TGCGCCAGCAGCTTGGGGACTAGCGGTACCAATGAGCAGTTCTTC. It specifies CASSLGTSGTNEQFF.

The chain combines TRBV5-1 with TRBJ2-1; 13 positions agree with TRBD2. Germline-derived CDR1 and CDR2 are SGHRS and YFSETQ. J gave up 4 bases and V 2 bases, and 6 bases lay outside the gene matches. This CDR3 is built from 17 residues. The CDR3 region is CASSLRLAGGPYNEQFF. The CDR3 nucleotides are TGCGCCAGCAGCTTAAGACTAGCGGGAGGACCGTACAATGAGCAGTTCTTC.

The V and J genes are TRBV19 and TRBJ2-7; no clear D gene. Germline V gene sequence: CDR1 LNHDA, CDR2 SQIVND (reference sequence). Trimming removed 8 bases at V and 1 base at J, with 9 bases between. The CDR3 length is 12 residues. The CDR3 bases are TGTGCCAGTTCGACTGGTTCCTACGAGCAGTACTTC. This gives the protein CASSTGSYEQYF.

This chain joins TRBV25-1 and TRBJ2-7; D is ambiguous. This CDR3 is built from 14 residues. Trimming removed 4 bases from V and 0 bases from J, with 10 bases in between. Germline V gene lookup returns CDR1 MGHDK and CDR2 SYGVNS. The CDR3 DNA reads as TGTGCCAGCAGTGGTGGCAGTAACTCCTACGAGCAGTACTTC. It encodes CASSGGSNSYEQYF.

This chain joins TRBV27 and TRBJ2-1; 9 nucleotides match TRBD1. The CDR3 covers 15 residues. The germline gives CDR1 MNHEY, CDR2 SMNVEV (reference sequence). Unmatched junction bases numbered 10, after V lost 3 bases and J lost 10 bases. CDR3 in DNA: TGTGCCAGCAGTTTGGTGGACAGGGGTGATCGGGAGCAGTTCTTC. Translated, it gives CASSLVDRGDREQFF.

This chain connects TRBV6-1 to TRBJ2-3, with D possibly being TRBD2 (6 bases). CDR3 length: 13 residues. Germline assignment: CDR1 MNHNS and CDR2 SASEGT. V was clipped by 6 bases and J by 4 bases, with 11 bases between them. CDR3 DNA sequence: TGTGCCAGCAGCCAACCGGGAGCAGATACGCAGTATTTT. It encodes CASSQPGADTQYF.

V usage is TRBV28 and J usage is TRBJ2-4, with D possibly TRBD2 on 6 matching bases. The CDR3 sequence is 16 residues long. Germline V gene data show CDR1 as MDHEN and CDR2 as SYDVKM. V was pared by 6 bases and J by 1 base, with 16 bases between. DNA of the CDR3: TGTGCCAGCAGGGATGGGGGGTATGGGGCCAAAAACATTCAGTACTTC. Amino acids: CASRDGGYGAKNIQYF. The whole variable domain, filled in from reference TRBV28 and TRBJ2-4, reads DVKVTQSSRYLVKRTGEKVFLECVQDMDHENMFWYRQDPGLGLRLIYFSYDVKMKEKGDIPEGYSVSREKKERFSLILESASTNQTSMYLCASRDGGYGAKNIQYFGAGTRLSVL.

The chain is built from TRBV29-1 and TRBJ1-2; TRBD1 matches 7 bases. This CDR3 is 13 amino acids long. Germline trimming cut 5 bases from V and 3 bases from J; bases unmatched to any gene: 6. Germline V CDR1 and CDR2: SQVTM, ANQGSEA. CDR3 bases: TGCAGCGTTCCCTGGGGGACAGACTATGGCTACACCTTC. Its translation: CSVPWGTDYGYTF.